This T cell receptor (beta chain) is from a study of shared clonotypes between healthy human individuals. Study-level results: Only blood was sampled, and tissue TCR repertoires likely differ from blood ones.

Each cell subset's genomic DNA was divided evenly among several immunoSEQ plates. The table came from immunoSEQ multiplex PCR; TCRdb's copy has only in-frame clones and leaves some out. This sample has approximately 500,000 clones; around 79% occur once, and the top ten carry roughly 13%. With regard to this clone: Its target is not known.

Germline CDR1 reads MNHEY; CDR2 reads SMNVEV (reference sequence). Trimming took 5 bases from V and 6 from J; bases not matched to a gene: 3. The CDR3 is 13 residues long. Sample: PBMCs. V usage is TRBV27 and J usage is TRBJ2-5; 10 bases match TRBD2. The TCR comes from a woman between 40 and 50 years old in good health. Some clones in this sample may be carry-over from other donors' samples. CDR3 coding DNA: TGTGCCAGCAGTGAGCGGGAGGGGAAGACCCAGTACTTC. It specifies CASSEREGKTQYF.